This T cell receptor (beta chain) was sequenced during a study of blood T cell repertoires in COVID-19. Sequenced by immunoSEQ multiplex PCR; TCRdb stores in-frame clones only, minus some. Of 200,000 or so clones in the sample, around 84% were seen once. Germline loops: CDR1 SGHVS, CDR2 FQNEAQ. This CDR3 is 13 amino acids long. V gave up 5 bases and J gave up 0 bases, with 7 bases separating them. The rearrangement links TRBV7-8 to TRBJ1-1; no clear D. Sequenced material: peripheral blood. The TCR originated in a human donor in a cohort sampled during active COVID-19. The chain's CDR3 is CASSQQLNTEAFF. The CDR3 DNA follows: TGTGCCAGCAGCCAACAGCTGAACACTGAAGCTTTCTTT. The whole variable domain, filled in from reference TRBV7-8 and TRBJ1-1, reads GAGVSQSPRYKVAKRGQDVALRCDPISGHVSLFWYQQALGQGPEFLTYFQNEAQLDKSGLPSDRFFAERPEGSVSTLKIQRTQQEDSAVYLCASSQQLNTEAFFGQGTRLTVV.